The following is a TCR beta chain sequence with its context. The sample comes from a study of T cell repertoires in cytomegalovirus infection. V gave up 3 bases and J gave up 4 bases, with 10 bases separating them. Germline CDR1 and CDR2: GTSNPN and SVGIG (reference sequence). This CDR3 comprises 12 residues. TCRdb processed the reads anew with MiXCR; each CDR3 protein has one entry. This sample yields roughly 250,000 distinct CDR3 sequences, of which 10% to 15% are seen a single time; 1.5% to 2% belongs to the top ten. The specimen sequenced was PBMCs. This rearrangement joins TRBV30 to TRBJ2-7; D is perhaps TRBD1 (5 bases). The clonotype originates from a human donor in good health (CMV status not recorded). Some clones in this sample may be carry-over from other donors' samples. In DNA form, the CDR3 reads TGTGCCTGGAGGGTCTCAGGGTACGAGCAGTACTTC. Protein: CAWRVSGYEQYF.